This T cell receptor (beta chain) was profiled in a study of shared clonotypes between healthy human individuals. Whole-study context: Used for every donor were three CD4 naive, three CD4 memory, two CD8 naive and one CD8 memory plate.

This clone was seen only once. Clones were read by immunoSEQ multiplex PCR, and TCRdb kept only the in-frame ones, dropping some. Among nearly 1,000,000 clones listed, 76% were seen once. The TCR comes from a man between 18 and 29 years old in good health. Sequenced input: memory CD4+ T cells sorted from blood. Subset defined: CD45RA-negative fraction.

CDR3 sequence reads: CASSPRGPATNEKLFF. The DNA of the CDR3 is TGTGCCAGCTCACCACGGGGGCCTGCAACTAATGAAAAACTGTTTTTT. The chain combines TRBV18 with TRBJ1-4; weak D call: TRBD1 (6 bases). V was cut by 1 base and J by 0 bases, with 9 bases left in between. CDR1 is KGHSH and CDR2 is LQKENI in the germline V gene. The CDR3 extends over 16 amino acids.